A single sample gave rise to the 23 T cell receptor beta chains below, sequenced in a study of T cells in Graves' hyperthyroidism and ophthalmopathy. RNA transcripts were the template for amplifying TCR beta CDR3 regions. The HTBI set primed first-round TCR CDR3 RT-PCR. TCRdb re-called the multiplex PCR reads with MiXCR, one entry per CDR3 protein. The sample includes 600,000 to 850,000 distinct CDR3 sequences, 15% to 20% seen only once; the top ten take approximately 15%. Material: blood. These receptor sequences come from a woman aged 45 to 65 with Graves' hyperthyroidism that later progressed to Graves' ophthalmopathy.

The gene calls are TRBV7-9 and TRBJ2-4; TRBD1 aligns across 7 bases. Trimming at V came to 4 bases and at J to 8 bases, leaving 11 bases not matched to a gene. From germline, CDR1 is SEHNR and CDR2 FQNEAQ (reference sequence). The CDR3 runs 15 residues. The CDR3 loop is CASSSGQWVTDIQYF. CDR3 nucleotides: TGTGCCAGCAGCTCGGGACAGTGGGTCACAGACATTCAGTACTTC.

This clonotype was found a few times. The chain carries TRBV2 and TRBJ2-2, with 8 nucleotides matching TRBD1. In germline, CDR1 is SNHLY, CDR2 FYNNEI. V was pared by 3 bases and J by 7 bases, with 7 bases of the junction left unmatched. The CDR3 runs 15 residues. For the CDR3, the DNA is TGTGCCAGCAGTGAGGGCAGGGGGCCGGTCGGGGAGCTGTTTTTT. Translating it yields CASSEGRGPVGELFF.

This clonotype came up many times. The V gene is TRBV30, the J gene TRBJ1-1; D is uncertain. Germline V gives CDR1 GTSNPN, CDR2 SVGIG (reference sequence). V lost 0 bases and J 10 bases, leaving 9 bases between the germline ends. CDR3 size: 11 residues. CDR3 sequence (DNA): TGTGCCTGGAGTGTAGATGTGGGAGCTTTCTTT. The encoded protein is CAWSVDVGAFF. Filled out from reference TRBV30 and TRBJ1-1, the complete variable domain reads SQTIHQWPATLVQPVGSPLSLECTVEGTSNPNLYWYRQAAGRGLQLLFYSVGIGQISSEVPQNLSASRPQDRQFILSSKKLLLSDSGFYLCAWSVDVGAFFGQGTRLTVV.

J is TRBJ2-1 and V is TRBV7-3; 13 bases are shared with TRBD2. Trimming cost V 5 bases and J 4 bases; bases outside gene matches: 8. Germline CDR1 is SGHTA and CDR2 is FQGTGA. The CDR3 contains 17 residues. Written as DNA, the CDR3 is TGTGCCAGCAGCACTCGACTAGCGGGGGGCCCGTACAATGAGCAGTTCTTC. It encodes CASSTRLAGGPYNEQFF.

This clonotype was detected many times. The chain is built from TRBV20-1 and TRBJ2-1; 7 positions agree with TRBD2. Germline values: CDR1 DFQATT, CDR2 SNEGSKA (reference sequence). The length of the CDR3 is 14 residues. V shed 1 base and J 3 bases; nucleotides not matched to a gene: 3. The DNA for the CDR3 is TGCAGTGCTAGAGCCGGGACTAACTACAATGAGCAGTTCTTC. Translating gives CSARAGTNYNEQFF.

This clonotype was recorded many times. V and J are TRBV6-6 and TRBJ1-1, with D maybe TRBD1 (6 bases). This CDR3 spans 16 amino acids. V was shortened by 0 bases and J by 0 bases, with 11 bases between the two germline ends. The germline CDR1 and CDR2 sequences are MNHNY and SVGAGI (reference sequence). CDR3 region: CASSYSTGSLNTEAFF. The CDR3 nucleotides read TGTGCCAGCAGTTACTCGACAGGCTCCTTGAACACTGAAGCTTTCTTT.

This clonotype has at least ten counts. V and J are TRBV7-2 and TRBJ2-7; 8 nucleotides align to TRBD1. In germline, CDR1 is SGHTA, CDR2 FQGNSA. The CDR3 has 14 amino acids. V was clipped by 5 bases and J by 5 bases; unmatched bases: 8. The CDR3, as DNA: TGTGCCAGCAGCATCTCGACAGGGGACAACGAGCAGTACTTC. It yields the protein CASSISTGDNEQYF.

This chain links TRBV7-9 with TRBJ1-2; a weak D match, TRBD1 (5 bases). This CDR3 comprises 15 residues. The V end was cut by 0 bases, the J end by 5 bases, with 13 bases between. CDR1 and CDR2 from the germline V gene are SEHNR and FQNEAQ (reference sequence). The CDR3 bases are TGTGCCAGCAGCTTAGCTCCCCAGGGTGCATATGGCTACACCTTC. Amino acids: CASSLAPQGAYGYTF. Combining the CDR3 with reference TRBV7-9 and TRBJ1-2 gives the whole variable domain DTGVSQNPRHKITKRGQNVTFRCDPISEHNRLYWYRQTLGQGPEFLTYFQNEAQLEKSRLLSDRFSAERPKGSFSTLEIQRTEQGDSAMYLCASSLAPQGAYGYTFGSGTRLTVV.

This clonotype came up many times. This chain links TRBV3-1 with TRBJ1-5; D ambiguous. The CDR3 runs to 14 residues. The V end lost 1 base, the J end lost 7 bases, and 11 bases lay between the germline ends. Germline lookup yields CDR1 LGHDT and CDR2 YNNKEL (reference sequence). The CDR3 is CASSQGRRLQPQHF. CDR3 coding DNA: TGTGCCAGCAGCCAAGGCAGACGTTTGCAGCCCCAGCATTTT. Full variable domain (missing parts from reference TRBV3-1 and TRBJ1-5): DTAVSQTPKYLVTQMGNDKSIKCEQNLGHDTMYWYKQDSKKFLKIMFSYNNKELIINETVPNRFSPKSPDKAHLNLHINSLELGDSAVYFCASSQGRRLQPQHFGDGTRLSIL.

This clonotype appeared many times. The gene calls are TRBV2 and TRBJ2-3; 9 nucleotides align to TRBD2. V was clipped by 1 base and J by 0 bases; unmatched bases: 8. There are 18 residues in the CDR3. Per germline, CDR1 SNHLY and CDR2 FYNNEI. The CDR3 nucleotides are TGTGCCAGCAGTGAAGAGTTAGCGGGGGACCCTAGCACAGATACGCAGTATTTT. It specifies CASSEELAGDPSTDTQYF.

The chain recombines TRBV29-1 with TRBJ2-3; D is uncertain. V lost 3 bases and J lost 2, with 9 bases in between. CDR3 length: 13 amino acids. Germline V gene sequence: CDR1 SQVTM, CDR2 ANQGSEA. CDR3 in DNA: TGCAGCGTTGATCTGCGGAACACAGATACGCAGTATTTT. Its translation: CSVDLRNTDTQYF.

In its sample, this clonotype was seen many times. V is TRBV3-1 and J is TRBJ1-5; 7 nucleotides match TRBD1. Losses at the gene ends were 2 bases for V and 6 bases for J; bases not matched to a gene: 10. Germline values: CDR1 LGHDT, CDR2 YNNKEL (reference sequence). CDR3 length: 16 amino acids. The CDR3 reads CASSQTNRGRSQPQHF. CDR3 in DNA: TGTGCCAGCAGCCAAACAAACAGGGGAAGGAGTCAGCCCCAGCATTTT.

This chain links TRBV7-8 with TRBJ2-2; D ambiguous. Germline CDR1 SGHVS, CDR2 FQNEAQ. V was trimmed by 5 bases and J by 6 bases, leaving 10 bases between them. This CDR3 spans 13 amino acids. The chain's CDR3 is CASSLLRSGELFF. The CDR3 DNA reads TGTGCCAGCAGCCTCCTTCGGTCCGGGGAGCTGTTTTTT.

This clonotype has ten or more counts. This chain links TRBV7-9 with TRBJ1-2, with D possibly matching TRBD1 (6 bases). Trimming pared 2 bases from V and 6 bases from J, leaving 22 bases between. This CDR3 has 17 amino acids. Germline loops: CDR1 SEHNR, CDR2 FQNEAQ (reference sequence). This chain's CDR3 is CASSLWGRGHLSDGYTF. The CDR3 DNA sequence: TGTGCCAGCAGCTTATGGGGCAGGGGCCACCTCTCTGATGGCTACACCTTC.

This clonotype was picked up many times. The chain combines TRBV6-2 or TRBV6-3 with TRBJ1-5; possibly TRBD1 for D (5 bases). The CDR3 is 13 amino acids. Germline values: CDR1 MNHEY, CDR2 SVGEGT. The V end was cut by 6 bases, the J end by 4 bases, with 10 bases between. CDR3 sequence: CASSGGGNQPQHF. DNA for the CDR3: TGTGCCAGCAGCGGCGGGGGTAATCAGCCCCAGCATTTT.

The rearrangement uses TRBV7-8 and TRBJ2-2; no firm D call. The CDR3 extends over 16 amino acids. With 4 bases removed from V and 4 bases from J, the gap between germline ends came to 16 bases. CDR1 and CDR2 from the germline V gene are SGHVS and FQNEAQ. The CDR3 sequence is CASSWSRVRFTGELFF. CDR3 coding DNA: TGTGCCAGCAGCTGGAGTCGAGTGAGGTTCACCGGGGAGCTGTTTTTT.

The chain joins TRBV30 to TRBJ1-3; tentatively, D is TRBD1 (6 bases). V was shortened by 3 bases and J by 3 bases, with 9 bases between the two germline ends. The length of the CDR3 is 13 residues. Germline V gene sequence: CDR1 GTSNPN, CDR2 SVGIG (reference sequence). The CDR3 protein is CAWSAGDGNTIYF. The CDR3 DNA is TGTGCCTGGAGCGCAGGGGATGGAAACACCATATATTTT.

This clonotype was counted between two and nine times. This sequence joins TRBV6-1 and TRBJ1-6, with D unresolved. V was cut by 5 bases and J by 6 bases, with 17 bases left in between. Germline assignment: CDR1 MNHNS and CDR2 SASEGT. The CDR3 runs 16 residues. The CDR3: CASSYGPSGVNSPLHF. CDR3 nucleotide sequence: TGTGCCAGCAGTTATGGACCCAGCGGAGTTAATTCACCCCTCCACTTT.

The chain couples TRBV19 to TRBJ2-1, with 10 positions matching TRBD1. The CDR3 covers 18 residues. V dropped 6 bases and J dropped 6; count of bases not matched to a gene: 17. CDR1 is LNHDA, CDR2 SQIVND, per germline (reference sequence). CDR3 DNA sequence: TGTGCCAGTAGCATGGGGACTGGGAGACAGGGGGCCCCCAATGAGCAGTTCTTC. It specifies CASSMGTGRQGAPNEQFF.

This clonotype was recorded many times. This chain links TRBV7-8 with TRBJ2-5, with D hard to call. V was clipped by 1 base and J by 5 bases, with 17 bases between them. The CDR3 spans 16 residues. Germline V gene data show CDR1 as SGHVS and CDR2 as FQNEAQ. The CDR3 here is CASSLESFVAGETQYF. CDR3 in DNA: TGTGCCAGCAGCTTAGAGTCGTTCGTAGCCGGGGAGACCCAGTACTTC.

This clonotype was detected a few times. The junction departs from germline at one end; a sequencing error may be responsible. The chain links TRBV20-1 to TRBJ2-2, with D maybe TRBD2 (6 bases). The CDR3 is made up of 14 amino acids. CDR1 and CDR2 from the germline V gene are DFQATT and SNEGSKA (reference sequence). The CDR3 sequence is CSASRLVDTGELLF. CDR3 nucleotide sequence: TGCAGTGCTAGCCGACTAGTTGACACCGGGGAGCTGCTTTTT.

This clonotype was counted ten times or more. The chain employs TRBV11-2 and TRBJ2-5; 8 bases agree with TRBD1. CDR3 size: 15 residues. The germline gives CDR1 SGHAT, CDR2 FQNNGV. With 0 bases clipped from V and 5 bases from J, the junction kept 5 bases outside the gene matches. CDR3 nucleotide sequence: TGTGCCAGCAGCTTAGACCGGACAGGGAGCGAGACCCAGTACTTC. Translated, it gives CASSLDRTGSETQYF.

This clonotype was seen at least ten times. This chain links TRBV7-9 with TRBJ2-3; possible D gene TRBD1, 5 bases. V lost 1 base, J lost 1 base, and 9 bases lay in between. The CDR3 contains 15 residues. CDR1 and CDR2 from the germline V gene are SEHNR and FQNEAQ (reference sequence). The CDR3 DNA is TGTGCCAGCAGCTTAGGGGCAGGGCGCACAGATACGCAGTATTTT. Amino acids: CASSLGAGRTDTQYF.